These 22 T cell receptor beta chains originate from one sample sequenced in a study of cytomegalovirus exposure and HLA in healthy donors. 13 Jbeta primers and 60 Vbeta primers were used for the PCR. Sequencing used immunoSEQ multiplex PCR; TCRdb keeps in-frame clones, though not all of them. This sample has 180,000 or so clones, with around 86% found just once. Source material: PBMCs. The receptors shown here come from a woman between 50 and 59 years old in good health and CMV-seropositive.

The chain combines TRBV18 with TRBJ2-7, with D unclear. Germline CDR1 and CDR2: KGHSH and LQKENI. Trimming shortened V by 3 bases and J by 3 bases, and 9 bases separated the two germline ends. The CDR3 totals 13 residues. CDR3: CASSPTSDYEQYF. The CDR3 DNA sequence: TGTGCCAGCTCACCCACATCAGACTACGAGCAGTACTTC.

CDR3 DNA: TGTGCCAGCAGCTTAGTTTCTAGCGGGGGGGCCCAAGATACGCAGTATTTT. Protein product: CASSLVSSGGAQDTQYF. This rearrangement joins TRBV11-2 to TRBJ2-3, with TRBD2 matching over 12 bases. The germline V gene has CDR1 SGHAT and CDR2 FQNNGV. The V segment lost 1 base and the J segment 5 bases; nucleotides outside the gene matches: 7. CDR3 length equals 17 residues.

This rearrangement joins TRBV5-1 to TRBJ1-3, with 8 nucleotides matching TRBD1. J gave up 8 bases and V 0 bases, and 4 bases lay outside the gene matches. Germline loops: CDR1 SGHRS, CDR2 YFSETQ. CDR3 size: 14 residues. As DNA, the CDR3 is TGCGCCAGCAGCTTGGCGGGACAGGACGACACCATATATTTT. It is translated as CASSLAGQDDTIYF.

This sequence joins TRBV28 and TRBJ2-5; weak D call: TRBD1 (5 bases). The better agreement between TRBJ2-7 and the DNA end casts doubt on the J call. Germline V gene sequence: CDR1 MDHEN, CDR2 SYDVKM. CDR3 size: 15 residues. CDR3 coding DNA: TGTGCCACCCAGCAAGGGGCAGCCAGCTCCTACGAGCAGTACTTC. It specifies CATQQGAASSYEQYF.

This chain links TRBV2 with TRBJ1-2; D uncertain. The CDR3 is made up of 15 amino acids. CDR1 SNHLY and CDR2 FYNNEI come from the germline V gene. V was clipped by 0 bases and J by 7 bases, with 15 bases between them. The CDR3 coding sequence is TGTGCCAGCAGTGAAGCGTTGGCAGGTACGGTTGGCTACACCTTC. Encoded protein: CASSEALAGTVGYTF.

The gene calls are TRBV10-2 and TRBJ1-1; 8 bases are shared with TRBD1. Germline CDR1 WSHSY, CDR2 SAAADI. The CDR3 runs 14 residues. The junction had 7 bases not matched to a gene; V was cut back by 6 bases and J by 4 bases. The CDR3 coding sequence is TGCGCCAGCAGAGCAGTTACAGGGGGCACTGAAGCTTTCTTT. Encoded protein: CASRAVTGGTEAFF.

The chain carries TRBV5-1 and TRBJ2-3; the match to TRBD1 covers 8 bases. The CDR3 consists of 15 residues. V lost 0 bases, J lost 5 bases, and 5 bases stayed unmatched. Germline loops: CDR1 SGHRS, CDR2 YFSETQ. The CDR3 DNA reads as TGCGCCAGCAGCTTGGAAGGACAGGGAGAAGATACGCAGTATTTT. Amino acids: CASSLEGQGEDTQYF.

The count of this clone is one. One end of the junction varies from germline; a read error may be responsible. The V gene is TRBV28, the J gene TRBJ2-6; the D gene is possibly TRBD1 (5 bases). The CDR3 loop spans 13 amino acids. Per germline, CDR1 MDHEN and CDR2 SYDVKM. CDR3 sequence reads: CASRYSGANGLTF. In nucleotides, the CDR3 is TGTGCCAGCAGATATAGTGGGGCCAACGGCCTGACTTTC.

The gene calls are TRBV7-8 and TRBJ2-7; the D gene is possibly TRBD1 (6 bases). Germline-derived CDR1 and CDR2 are SGHVS and FQNEAQ. V lost 5 bases and J 2 bases, leaving 13 bases between the germline ends. The CDR3 sequence is 14 residues long. The CDR3 nucleotides read TGTGCCAGCAGCCCGACCGGGACACCCTACGAGCAGTACTTC. This translates into CASSPTGTPYEQYF.

V usage is TRBV7-9 and J usage is TRBJ2-7, with a weak D call TRBD1 (5 bases). Looked up from germline, CDR1 is SEHNR and CDR2 is FQNEAQ (reference sequence). The CDR3 runs 16 residues. V gave up 5 bases and J gave up 0 bases, with 17 bases separating them. CDR3 coding DNA: TGTGCCAGCAGCCAAGGGCCTAGACAGCCCTCCTACGAGCAGTACTTC. Its protein product is CASSQGPRQPSYEQYF.

This clone was detected only a few times. This chain uses TRBV6-6 with TRBJ1-1; D is unresolved. The V and J ends lost 2 bases and 3 bases respectively, with 4 bases between them. The CDR3 has 12 amino acids. Germline lookup yields CDR1 MNHNY and CDR2 SVGAGI (reference sequence). The DNA of the CDR3 is TGTGCCAGCAGTTACGCGGACACTGAAGCTTTCTTT. It encodes CASSYADTEAFF.

A remark on this clone: This same CDR3 is encoded by further DNA sequences in the sample. The chain couples TRBV10-1 to TRBJ2-2; TRBD1 aligns across 9 bases. CDR3 length: 13 residues. The germline CDR1 and CDR2 sequences are WNHNN and SYGVQD (reference sequence). Trimming removed 5 bases from V and 7 bases from J; junction bases left unmatched: 2. CDR3 protein: CASSRQGDGELFF. As DNA, the CDR3 is TGCGCCAGCAGTCGACAGGGGGACGGGGAGCTGTTTTTT.

The chain recombines TRBV28 with TRBJ1-2; 8 bases fit TRBD1. Per the germline V gene, CDR1 is MDHEN and CDR2 is SYDVKM. The length of the CDR3 is 15 residues. With 3 bases clipped from V and 3 bases from J, the junction kept 6 bases outside the gene matches. CDR3 nucleotides: TGTGCCAGCAGTTTCCCCGGACAGGGCCACTATGGCTACACCTTC. It encodes CASSFPGQGHYGYTF.

This clone showed up just once. The rearrangement joins TRBV28 to TRBJ1-5; a weak D match, TRBD1 (6 bases). Per the germline V gene, CDR1 is MDHEN and CDR2 is SYDVKM. The V end lost 5 bases, the J end lost 5 bases, and 13 bases lay between the germline ends. This CDR3 is built from 14 residues. CDR3 in amino acids: CASSIGQKYQPQHF. The CDR3 region has the DNA TGTGCCAGCAGTATCGGACAGAAGTATCAGCCCCAGCATTTT.

The chain carries TRBV5-4 and TRBJ1-4; the D gene is possibly TRBD1 (6 bases). CDR1 is SGHNT, CDR2 YYREEE, per germline (reference sequence). The CDR3 is 17 amino acids. V was clipped by 3 bases and J by 0 bases, with 15 bases between them. The chain's CDR3 is CASSSTGKGATNEKLFF. CDR3 coding DNA: TGTGCCAGCAGCTCGACGGGGAAGGGGGCAACTAATGAAAAACTGTTTTTT.

This clone was detected a few times. The chain recombines TRBV30 with TRBJ1-4; D is uncertain. Per germline, CDR1 GTSNPN and CDR2 SVGIG (reference sequence). The CDR3 consists of 11 residues. The germline V and J ends were trimmed by 3 bases and 7 bases, with 6 bases remaining between them. The CDR3 sequence is CAWRRFEKLFF. CDR3 in DNA: TGTGCCTGGAGGAGATTTGAAAAACTGTTTTTT.

The CDR3 is CATSRPPGSYEQYF. CDR3 in DNA: TGTGCCACCAGCAGACCCCCGGGATCCTACGAGCAGTACTTC. The chain couples TRBV15 to TRBJ2-7, with D maybe TRBD2 (5 bases). Trimming took 2 bases from V and 1 from J, leaving 9 bases between them. CDR1 and CDR2 from the germline V gene are LNHNV and YYDKDF (reference sequence). The CDR3 contains 14 residues.

The gene calls are TRBV19 and TRBJ1-1; TRBD1 aligns across 7 bases. The V gene end was trimmed by 5 bases and the J gene end by 4 bases; junction bases not matched to a gene: 10. CDR3 length: 15 amino acids. Germline CDR1 and CDR2: LNHDA and SQIVND (reference sequence). In DNA form, the CDR3 reads TGTGCCAGTAGTCACGGCGACAGGGACCCCACTGAAGCTTTCTTT. Its translation is CASSHGDRDPTEAFF. The complete variable domain, with remaining parts taken from reference TRBV19 and TRBJ1-1, reads DGGITQSPKYLFRKEGQNVTLSCEQNLNHDAMYWYRQDPGQGLRLIYYSQIVNDFQKGDIAEGYSVSREKKESFPLTVTSAQKNPTAFYLCASSHGDRDPTEAFFGQGTRLTVV.

Here the CDR3 reads CAISWDSYNEQFF. The DNA for the CDR3 is TGTGCCATCAGTTGGGACTCTTACAATGAGCAGTTCTTC. The chain is built from TRBV10-3 and TRBJ2-1; a weak D match, TRBD2 (6 bases). This CDR3 has 13 residues. Germline CDR1 is ENHRY and CDR2 is SYGVKD. The V end lost 5 bases, the J end lost 4 bases, and 9 bases lay between the germline ends.

This clone was observed a handful of times. The chain links TRBV28 to TRBJ1-1; no definite D call. From germline, CDR1 is MDHEN and CDR2 SYDVKM. V lost 5 bases to trimming and J lost 6 bases, with 13 bases between them. The CDR3 contains 13 residues. Here the CDR3 DNA reads TGTGCCAGCAGTATAAACATGAGGGCTGAAGCTTTCTTT. This sequence encodes CASSINMRAEAFF.

The chain carries TRBV7-9 and TRBJ2-5, with 8 bases lining up with TRBD1. The last part of the DNA fits TRBJ2-7 better; the J call may be wrong. CDR3 length equals 13 residues. Germline CDR1 and CDR2: SEHNR and FQNEAQ (reference sequence). The CDR3 sequence: CASSFGQGYEQYF. The CDR3 DNA sequence: TGTGCCAGCAGCTTTGGACAGGGCTACGAGCAGTACTTC.

In its sample, this clone was seen once. V and J are TRBV20-1 and TRBJ2-1; no firm D call. The CDR3 spans 11 residues. The germline V gene has CDR1 DFQATT and CDR2 SNEGSKA (reference sequence). Trimming removed 5 bases at V and 9 bases at J, with 11 bases between. The CDR3 DNA reads as TGCAGTGCTCCCAACGGTTTTGAGCAGTTCTTC. The encoded protein is CSAPNGFEQFF.